The present entry profiles one T cell receptor (beta chain) with its context. The data were taken from a study of blood T cells in healthy people across ages. For the second PCR, which ran for roughly 6 to 11 cycles, a sample-barcoded 5' primer and a J-beta primer mix were used. TCRdb redid the calling of the 5' RACE reads with MiXCR, one entry per CDR3 protein. The data contain 2 million or so distinct CDR3 sequences, roughly 50% of them singletons. Trimming at V came to 5 bases and at J to 0 bases, leaving 9 bases not matched to a gene. The CDR3 has 17 amino acids. Per the germline V gene, CDR1 is KGHDR and CDR2 is SFDVKD.

The chain recombines TRBV24-1 with TRBJ2-1, with 7 bases aligning to TRBD2. The source of this sequence is a woman aged 35 to 49 in good health. Sequencing was performed on blood. CDR3 DNA: TGTGCCACCAGTGCCCCTTGGGGGGGAAGCTCCTACAATGAGCAGTTCTTC. Amino acid sequence: CATSAPWGGSSYNEQFF.